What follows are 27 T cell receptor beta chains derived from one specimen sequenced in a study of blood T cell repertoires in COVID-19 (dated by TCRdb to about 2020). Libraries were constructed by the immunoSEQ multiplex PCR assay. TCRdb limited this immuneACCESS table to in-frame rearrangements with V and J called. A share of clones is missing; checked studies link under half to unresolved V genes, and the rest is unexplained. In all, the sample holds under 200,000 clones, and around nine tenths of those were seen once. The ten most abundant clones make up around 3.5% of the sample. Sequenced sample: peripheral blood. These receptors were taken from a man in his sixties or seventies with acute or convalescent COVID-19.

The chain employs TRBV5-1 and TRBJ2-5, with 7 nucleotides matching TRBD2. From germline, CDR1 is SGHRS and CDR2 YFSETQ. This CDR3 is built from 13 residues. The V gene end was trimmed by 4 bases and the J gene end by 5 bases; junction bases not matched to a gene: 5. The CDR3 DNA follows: TGCGCCAGCAGCCTGCGGGAGCTTGAGACCCAGTACTTC. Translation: CASSLRELETQYF.

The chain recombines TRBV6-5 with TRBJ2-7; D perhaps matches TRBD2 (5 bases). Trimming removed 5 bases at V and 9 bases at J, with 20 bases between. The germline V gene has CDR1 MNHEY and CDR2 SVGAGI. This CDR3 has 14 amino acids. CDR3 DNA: TGTGCCAGCAGTCTCCCGGGGAGCCCTACGGGGCAGTACTTC. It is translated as CASSLPGSPTGQYF.

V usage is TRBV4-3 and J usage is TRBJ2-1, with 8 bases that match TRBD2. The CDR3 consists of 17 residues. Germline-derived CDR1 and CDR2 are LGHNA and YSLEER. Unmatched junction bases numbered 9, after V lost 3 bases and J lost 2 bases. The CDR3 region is CASSQGDGGAPYNEQFF. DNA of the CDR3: TGCGCCAGCAGCCAGGGCGACGGGGGGGCCCCCTACAATGAGCAGTTCTTC.

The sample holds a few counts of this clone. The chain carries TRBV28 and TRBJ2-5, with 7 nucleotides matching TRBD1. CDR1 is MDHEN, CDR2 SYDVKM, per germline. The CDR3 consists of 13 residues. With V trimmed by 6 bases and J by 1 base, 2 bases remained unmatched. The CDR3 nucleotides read TGTGCCAGCAGCCGGGACAGCCAAGAGACCCAGTACTTC. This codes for CASSRDSQETQYF.

As DNA, the CDR3 is TGTGCCAGCAGCTTAAGACAGGGCCAGGACACCATATATTTT. This codes for CASSLRQGQDTIYF. The gene calls are TRBV7-8 and TRBJ1-3; 7 bases align to TRBD1. Germline CDR1 and CDR2: SGHVS and FQNEAQ. This CDR3 contains 14 residues. The V and J ends lost 2 bases and 8 bases, in that order; junction bases with no gene match: 6.

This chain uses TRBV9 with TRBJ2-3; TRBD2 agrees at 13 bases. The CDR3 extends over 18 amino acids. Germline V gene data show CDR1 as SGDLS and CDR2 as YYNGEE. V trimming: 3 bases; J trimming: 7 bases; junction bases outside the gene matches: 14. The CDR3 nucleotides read TGTGCCAGCAGCGCAAGCCGACAACTAGCGGGAGGGCCTAATACGCAGTATTTT. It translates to CASSASRQLAGGPNTQYF. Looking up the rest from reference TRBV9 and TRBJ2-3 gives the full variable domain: DSGVTQTPKHLITATGQRVTLRCSPRSGDLSVYWYQQSLDQGLQFLIQYYNGEERAKGNILERFSAQQFPDLHSELNLSSLELGDSALYFCASSASRQLAGGPNTQYFGPGTRLTVL.

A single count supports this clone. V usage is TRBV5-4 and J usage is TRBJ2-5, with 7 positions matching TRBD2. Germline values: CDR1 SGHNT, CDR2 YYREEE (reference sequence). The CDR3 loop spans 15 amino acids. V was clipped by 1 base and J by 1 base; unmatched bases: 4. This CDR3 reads CASSLLGGTQETQYF. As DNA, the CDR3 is TGTGCCAGCAGCTTGCTGGGAGGGACCCAAGAGACCCAGTACTTC.

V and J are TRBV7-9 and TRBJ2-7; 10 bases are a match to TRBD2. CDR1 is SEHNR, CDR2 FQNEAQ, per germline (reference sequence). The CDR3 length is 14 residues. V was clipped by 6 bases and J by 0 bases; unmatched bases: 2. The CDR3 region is CASSWTSGSYEQYF. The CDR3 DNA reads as TGTGCCAGCAGTTGGACTAGCGGCTCCTACGAGCAGTACTTC.

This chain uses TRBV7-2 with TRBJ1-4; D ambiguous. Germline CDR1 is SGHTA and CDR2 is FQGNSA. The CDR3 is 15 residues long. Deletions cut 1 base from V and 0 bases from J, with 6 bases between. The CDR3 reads CASSLDIATNEKLFF. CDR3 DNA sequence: TGTGCCAGCAGCTTAGACATTGCAACTAATGAAAAACTGTTTTTT.

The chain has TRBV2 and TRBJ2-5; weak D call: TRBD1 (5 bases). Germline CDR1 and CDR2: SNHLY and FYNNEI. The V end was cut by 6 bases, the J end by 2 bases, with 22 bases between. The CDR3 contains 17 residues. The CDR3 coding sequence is TGTGCCAGCAGCATTACAGTAGGGGTAGTGTCGCAAGAGACCCAGTACTTC. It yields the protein CASSITVGVVSQETQYF.

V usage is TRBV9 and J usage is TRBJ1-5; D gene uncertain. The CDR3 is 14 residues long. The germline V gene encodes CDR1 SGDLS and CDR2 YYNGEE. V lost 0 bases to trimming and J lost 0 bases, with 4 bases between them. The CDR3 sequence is CASSVDGSNQPQHF. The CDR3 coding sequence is TGTGCCAGCAGCGTAGACGGTAGCAATCAGCCCCAGCATTTT.

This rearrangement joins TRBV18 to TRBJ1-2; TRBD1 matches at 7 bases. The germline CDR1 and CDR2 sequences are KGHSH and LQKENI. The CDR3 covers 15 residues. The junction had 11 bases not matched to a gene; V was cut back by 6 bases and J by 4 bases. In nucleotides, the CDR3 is TGTGCCAGCTCCCAACGGACAGGTTTAGTCTATGGCTACACCTTC. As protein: CASSQRTGLVYGYTF.

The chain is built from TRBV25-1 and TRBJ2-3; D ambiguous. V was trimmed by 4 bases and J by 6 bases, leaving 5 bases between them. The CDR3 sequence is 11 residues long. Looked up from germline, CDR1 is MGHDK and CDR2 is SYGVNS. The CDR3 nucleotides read TGTGCCAGCAGTGTTCAGGATACGCAGTATTTT. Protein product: CASSVQDTQYF.

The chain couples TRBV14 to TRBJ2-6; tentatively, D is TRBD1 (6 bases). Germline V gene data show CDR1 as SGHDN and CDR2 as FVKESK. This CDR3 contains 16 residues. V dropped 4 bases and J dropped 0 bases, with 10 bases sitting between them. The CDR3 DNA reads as TGTGCCAGCAGCCTAAGGGACACCTCTGGGGCCAACGTCCTGACTTTC. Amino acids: CASSLRDTSGANVLTF.

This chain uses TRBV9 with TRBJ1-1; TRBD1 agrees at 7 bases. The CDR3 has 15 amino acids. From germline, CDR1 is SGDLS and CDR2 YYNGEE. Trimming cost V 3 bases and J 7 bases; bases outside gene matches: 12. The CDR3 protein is CASSDHQGGGLEAFF. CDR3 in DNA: TGTGCCAGCAGCGATCATCAGGGGGGAGGACTTGAAGCTTTCTTT.

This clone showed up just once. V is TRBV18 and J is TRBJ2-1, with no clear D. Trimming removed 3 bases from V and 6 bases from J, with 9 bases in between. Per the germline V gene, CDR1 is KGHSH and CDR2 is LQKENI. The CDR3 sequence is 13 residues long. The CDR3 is CASSPVTGNEQFF. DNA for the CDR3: TGTGCCAGCTCACCTGTTACCGGCAATGAGCAGTTCTTC.

Written as DNA, the CDR3 is TGCGCCAGCAACGATCGGACCAGGGGGAGGAGGTATGGCTACACCTTC. Protein sequence: CASNDRTRGRRYGYTF. The chain carries TRBV4-1 and TRBJ1-2; 7 nucleotides match TRBD1. The germline V gene encodes CDR1 MGHRA and CDR2 YSYEKL. Losses at the gene ends were 7 bases for V and 5 bases for J; bases not matched to a gene: 16. This CDR3 contains 16 residues.

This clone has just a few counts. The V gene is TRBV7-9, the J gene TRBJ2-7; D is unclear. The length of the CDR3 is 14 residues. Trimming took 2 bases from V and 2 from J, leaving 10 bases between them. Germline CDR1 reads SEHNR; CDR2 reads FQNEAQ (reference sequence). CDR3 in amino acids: CASSLSAEAYEQYF. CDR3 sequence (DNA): TGTGCCAGCAGCTTAAGTGCAGAAGCCTACGAGCAGTACTTC.

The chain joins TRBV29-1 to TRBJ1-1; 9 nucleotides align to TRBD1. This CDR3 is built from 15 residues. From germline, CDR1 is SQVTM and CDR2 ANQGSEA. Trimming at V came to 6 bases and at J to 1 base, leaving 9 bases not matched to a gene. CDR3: CSVDGQGRRNTEAFF. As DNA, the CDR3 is TGCAGCGTGGATGGACAGGGGAGGAGGAACACTGAAGCTTTCTTT.

Here the CDR3 DNA reads TGTGCCAGCAGTTCCCGAGGGCCCACGCAGTATTTT. It encodes CASSSRGPTQYF. This rearrangement joins TRBV27 to TRBJ2-3, with D possibly matching TRBD2 (5 bases). Germline assignment: CDR1 MNHEY and CDR2 SMNVEV (reference sequence). V lost 4 bases, J lost 9 bases, and 11 bases lay in between. This CDR3 is 12 amino acids long.

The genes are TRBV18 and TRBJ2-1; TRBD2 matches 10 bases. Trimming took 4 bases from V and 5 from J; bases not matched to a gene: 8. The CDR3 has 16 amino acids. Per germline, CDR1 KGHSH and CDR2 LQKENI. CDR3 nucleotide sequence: TGTGCCAGCTCACTTACGGTAGCGGGAGGAAACAATGAGCAGTTCTTC. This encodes CASSLTVAGGNNEQFF.

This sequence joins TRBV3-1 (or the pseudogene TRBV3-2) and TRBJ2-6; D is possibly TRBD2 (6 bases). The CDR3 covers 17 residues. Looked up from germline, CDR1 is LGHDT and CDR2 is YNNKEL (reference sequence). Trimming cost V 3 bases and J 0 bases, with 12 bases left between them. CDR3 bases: TGTGCCAGCAGCCAGACGGCGGGGAGCTCTGGGGCCAACGTCCTGACTTTC. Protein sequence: CASSQTAGSSGANVLTF.

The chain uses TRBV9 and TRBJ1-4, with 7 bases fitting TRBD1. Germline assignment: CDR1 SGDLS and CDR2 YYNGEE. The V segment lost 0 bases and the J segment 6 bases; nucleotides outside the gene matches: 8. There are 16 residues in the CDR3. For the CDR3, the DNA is TGTGCCAGCAGCGTAGCTGGGTCAGGGGGGTATGAAAAACTGTTTTTT. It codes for CASSVAGSGGYEKLFF.

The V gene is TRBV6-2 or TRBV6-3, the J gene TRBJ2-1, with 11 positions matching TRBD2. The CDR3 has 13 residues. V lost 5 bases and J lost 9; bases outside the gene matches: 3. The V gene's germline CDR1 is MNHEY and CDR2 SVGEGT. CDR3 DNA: TGTGCCAGCAGTAATAGCGGGGGGGGTGAGCAGTTCTTC. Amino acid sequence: CASSNSGGGEQFF.

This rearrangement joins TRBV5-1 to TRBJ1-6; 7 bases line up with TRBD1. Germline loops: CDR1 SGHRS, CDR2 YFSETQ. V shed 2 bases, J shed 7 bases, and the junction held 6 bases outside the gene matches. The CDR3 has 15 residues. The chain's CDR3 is CASSLGTGANSPLHF. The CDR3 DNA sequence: TGCGCCAGCAGCTTAGGTACAGGGGCCAATTCACCCCTCCACTTT.

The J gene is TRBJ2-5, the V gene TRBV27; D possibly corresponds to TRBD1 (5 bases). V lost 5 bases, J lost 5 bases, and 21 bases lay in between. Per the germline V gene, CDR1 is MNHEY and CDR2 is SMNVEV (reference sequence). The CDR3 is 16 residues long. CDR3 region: CASSIGLGPTEETQYF. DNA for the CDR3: TGTGCCAGCAGTATCGGGTTGGGGCCGACAGAGGAGACCCAGTACTTC.

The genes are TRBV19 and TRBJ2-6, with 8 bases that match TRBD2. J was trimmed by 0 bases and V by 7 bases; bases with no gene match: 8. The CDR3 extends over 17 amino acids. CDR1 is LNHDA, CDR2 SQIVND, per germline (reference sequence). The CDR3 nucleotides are TGTGCCAGTAAGCGGCTAGCGGGTTCCTCTGGGGCCAACGTCCTGACTTTC. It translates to CASKRLAGSSGANVLTF.